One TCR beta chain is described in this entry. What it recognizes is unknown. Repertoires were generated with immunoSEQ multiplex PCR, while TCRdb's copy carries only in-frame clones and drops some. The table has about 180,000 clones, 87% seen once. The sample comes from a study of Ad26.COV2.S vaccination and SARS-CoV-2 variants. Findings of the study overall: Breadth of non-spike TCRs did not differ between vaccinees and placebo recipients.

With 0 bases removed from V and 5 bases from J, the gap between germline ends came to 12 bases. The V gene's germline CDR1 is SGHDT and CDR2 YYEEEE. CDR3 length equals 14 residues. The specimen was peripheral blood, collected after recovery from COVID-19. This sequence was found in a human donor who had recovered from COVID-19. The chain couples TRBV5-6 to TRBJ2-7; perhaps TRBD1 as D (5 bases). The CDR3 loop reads CASSLDGASNEQYF. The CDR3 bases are TGTGCCAGCAGCTTGGATGGGGCTAGTAACGAGCAGTACTTC. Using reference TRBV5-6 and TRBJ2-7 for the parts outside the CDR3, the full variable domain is DAGVTQSPTHLIKTRGQQVTLRCSPKSGHDTVSWYQQALGQGPQFIFQYYEEEERQRGNFPDRFSGHQFPNYSSELNVNALLLGDSALYLCASSLDGASNEQYFGPGTRLTVT.